Following are 24 T cell receptor beta chains from one sample sequenced in a study of T cell responses to AZD1222 COVID-19 vaccine. The table came from immunoSEQ multiplex PCR; TCRdb's copy has only in-frame clones and leaves some out. The listing records around 150,000 clones. Sequences were obtained from peripheral blood. These receptors originate from an adult in good health.

The chain links TRBV6-1 to TRBJ2-1; D is undetermined. Trimming cost V 1 base and J 0 bases, with 7 bases left between them. Germline V gene data show CDR1 as MNHNS and CDR2 as SASEGT. This CDR3 spans 15 amino acids. The CDR3 protein is CASSEEASSYNEQFF. CDR3 in DNA: TGTGCCAGCAGTGAAGAGGCGAGCTCCTACAATGAGCAGTTCTTC.

V usage is TRBV30 and J usage is TRBJ2-7; tentatively, D is TRBD1 (5 bases). The CDR3 sequence is 12 residues long. The ends were cut back, 2 bases at V and 6 bases at J, with 11 bases in the middle. The V gene's germline CDR1 is GTSNPN and CDR2 SVGIG (reference sequence). DNA of the CDR3: TGTGCCTGGAGTAGCACAGGTTTCGAGCAGTACTTC. Translated, it gives CAWSSTGFEQYF. The whole variable domain, remainder taken from reference TRBV30 and TRBJ2-7, is SQTIHQWPATLVQPVGSPLSLECTVEGTSNPNLYWYRQAAGRGLQLLFYSVGIGQISSEVPQNLSASRPQDRQFILSSKKLLLSDSGFYLCAWSSTGFEQYFGPGTRLTVT.

V and J are TRBV5-6 and TRBJ2-3; D is tentatively TRBD1 or TRBD2 (5 bases each). Germline V lookup: CDR1 SGHDT, CDR2 YYEEEE. The CDR3 contains 15 residues. The V and J ends lost 4 bases and 0 bases respectively, with 12 bases between them. The CDR3 is CASSPGTASTDTQYF. For the CDR3, the DNA is TGTGCCAGCAGCCCTGGGACGGCTAGCACAGATACGCAGTATTTT.

The rearrangement uses TRBV28 and TRBJ1-2; TRBD1 is a possible D gene (6 bases). CDR1 is MDHEN and CDR2 is SYDVKM in the germline V gene. V lost 4 bases and J 4 bases, leaving 22 bases between the germline ends. This CDR3 has 17 residues. DNA for the CDR3: TGTGCCAGCAGTTCCACAGGGCTCATGAGTGCGGTCTATGGCTACACCTTC. It yields the protein CASSSTGLMSAVYGYTF.

The V and J genes are TRBV9 and TRBJ1-6; TRBD1 might be the D (6 bases). Germline V gene lookup returns CDR1 SGDLS and CDR2 YYNGEE. This CDR3 is 16 amino acids long. The V end was cut by 2 bases, the J end by 0 bases, with 9 bases between. CDR3 bases: TGTGCCAGCAGCGTGCACAGGGACTCCTATAATTCACCCCTCCACTTT. This sequence encodes CASSVHRDSYNSPLHF.

As regards this clone: At the DNA level, this CDR3 is encoded by other sequences in the same sample as well. The chain joins TRBV5-6 to TRBJ2-1; no reliable D call. CDR1 is SGHDT and CDR2 is YYEEEE in the germline V gene. The CDR3 sequence is 13 residues long. V dropped 2 bases and J dropped 0 bases, with 3 bases sitting between them. This chain's CDR3 is CASSLGSYNEQFF. The CDR3 bases are TGTGCCAGCAGCTTAGGCTCCTACAATGAGCAGTTCTTC.

This chain links TRBV11-2 with TRBJ1-5; D gene uncertain. The germline CDR1 and CDR2 sequences are SGHAT and FQNNGV. The CDR3 is made up of 14 amino acids. V lost 1 base and J 4 bases, leaving 8 bases between the germline ends. The CDR3 reads CASSLGMVNQPQHF. The CDR3 DNA follows: TGTGCCAGCAGCTTAGGGATGGTGAATCAGCCCCAGCATTTT.

This chain uses TRBV30 with TRBJ1-2; D gene uncertain. The CDR3 spans 14 residues. The V gene lost 0 bases and the J gene lost 1 base, with 9 bases spanning the gap. Germline V gene data show CDR1 as GTSNPN and CDR2 as SVGIG (reference sequence). The CDR3 nucleotides read TGTGCCTGGAGTGTTGAGTGGTTTAACTATGGCTACACCTTC. As protein: CAWSVEWFNYGYTF.

The chain recombines TRBV7-3 with TRBJ2-5; D call uncertain. The CDR3 length is 13 residues. The germline V gene has CDR1 SGHTA and CDR2 FQGTGA. Trimming took 5 bases from V and 4 from J, leaving 11 bases between them. The CDR3 spells CASSLSSRETQYF. For the CDR3, the DNA is TGTGCCAGCAGCCTAAGCTCTCGAGAGACCCAGTACTTC.

This chain links TRBV15 with TRBJ1-5, with TRBD1 as a possible D gene (5 bases). The CDR3 length is 14 residues. Germline V gives CDR1 LNHNV, CDR2 YYDKDF (reference sequence). The V gene lost 8 bases and the J gene lost 0 bases, with 11 bases spanning the gap. DNA of the CDR3: TGTGCCACCCAAGAAGGGGTTAGCAATCAGCCCCAGCATTTT. Its protein product is CATQEGVSNQPQHF.

The gene calls are TRBV4-3 and TRBJ2-2, with D possibly being TRBD1 (5 bases). Germline CDR1 and CDR2: LGHNA and YSLEER. The ends were cut back, 0 bases at V and 0 bases at J, with 14 bases in the middle. This CDR3 region has 18 residues. The CDR3 sequence: CASSQELGAAANTGELFF. CDR3 coding DNA: TGCGCCAGCAGCCAAGAGCTAGGGGCCGCAGCGAACACCGGGGAGCTGTTTTTT.

Points on this clone: Other DNA sequences within the sample encode an identical CDR3. The V gene is TRBV11-2, the J gene TRBJ1-2, with TRBD1 identical over 9 bases. The V gene end was trimmed by 4 bases and the J gene end by 2 bases; junction bases not matched to a gene: 2. This CDR3 comprises 14 residues. CDR1 is SGHAT and CDR2 is FQNNGV in the germline V gene. The CDR3 region is CASSSGTGNYGYTF. For the CDR3, the DNA is TGTGCCAGCAGCTCAGGGACAGGGAACTATGGCTACACCTTC.

The chain has TRBV19 and TRBJ1-1; D is possibly TRBD1 (5 bases). The V end lost 7 bases, the J end lost 0 bases, and 12 bases lay between the germline ends. The CDR3 runs 14 residues. Germline assignment: CDR1 LNHDA and CDR2 SQIVND (reference sequence). CDR3 sequence reads: CASKTRAVNTEAFF. CDR3 DNA sequence: TGTGCCAGTAAAACCAGGGCGGTGAACACTGAAGCTTTCTTT.

CDR3 sequence reads: CASSLDGLGSERYTF. The CDR3 nucleotides are TGTGCCAGCAGCTTAGATGGTTTGGGGAGTGAGCGCTACACCTTC. This chain links TRBV11-2 with TRBJ1-2; D unresolved. The CDR3 loop spans 15 amino acids. The ends were cut back, 0 bases at V and 9 bases at J, with 17 bases in the middle. Germline CDR1 SGHAT, CDR2 FQNNGV.

The V gene is TRBV28, the J gene TRBJ1-1, with TRBD1 matching 8 bases. The germline gives CDR1 MDHEN, CDR2 SYDVKM. There are 14 residues in the CDR3. The trim removed 3 bases at V and 3 bases at J, leaving 3 bases unmatched. In nucleotides, the CDR3 is TGTGCCAGCAGTTTTTTACAGGGGGACACTGAAGCTTTCTTT. Its protein product is CASSFLQGDTEAFF.

The V call is TRBV4-1, the J call TRBJ1-3; D remains unclear. The germline CDR1 and CDR2 sequences are MGHRA and YSYEKL. The CDR3 length is 16 residues. Between the trimmed V and J ends, which lost 0 bases and 0 bases, there was a span of 9 bases. This CDR3 reads CASSQDYSLSGNTIYF. Written as DNA, the CDR3 is TGCGCCAGCAGCCAAGATTACAGTCTCTCTGGAAACACCATATATTTT.

The chain is built from TRBV19 and TRBJ1-2; the match to TRBD1 covers 9 bases. The CDR3 runs 14 residues. Germline loops: CDR1 LNHDA, CDR2 SQIVND (reference sequence). The ends lost 6 bases at V and 4 bases at J; junction bases unmatched: 6. CDR3 nucleotide sequence: TGTGCCAGTAGGGGGACAGGGACGGTCTATGGCTACACCTTC. Its protein is CASRGTGTVYGYTF.

Worth noting for this clone: The junction departs from the called germline gene at one end, perhaps through a read error. The chain carries TRBV27 and TRBJ2-5; 14 positions agree with TRBD2. The CDR3 loop spans 17 amino acids. Germline V gene lookup returns CDR1 MNHEY and CDR2 SMNVEV (reference sequence). The CDR3 DNA is TGTGCCAGCAGTCCCGGACTAGCGGGGGGTCATCAAGAGTCCCAGTACTTC. This gives the protein CASSPGLAGGHQESQYF.

The chain links TRBV28 to TRBJ1-1, with D maybe TRBD1 (5 bases). There are 12 residues in the CDR3. The germline V gene has CDR1 MDHEN and CDR2 SYDVKM. V gave up 6 bases and J gave up 4 bases, with 9 bases separating them. The CDR3 bases are TGTGCCAGCAGCCGGGGGGGCACTGAAGCTTTCTTT. Translating it yields CASSRGGTEAFF.

The chain uses TRBV7-9 and TRBJ1-3; tentative D call: TRBD1 (5 bases). The CDR3 extends over 15 amino acids. The V gene lost 1 base and the J gene lost 4 bases, with 11 bases spanning the gap. CDR1 and CDR2 from the germline V gene are SEHNR and FQNEAQ (reference sequence). CDR3 bases: TGTGCCAGCAGCTTAGGTTCAGGGCCCGGAAACACCATATATTTT. This encodes CASSLGSGPGNTIYF. Drawing the rest from reference TRBV7-9 and TRBJ1-3, the complete variable domain is DTGVSQNPRHKITKRGQNVTFRCDPISEHNRLYWYRQTLGQGPEFLTYFQNEAQLEKSRLLSDRFSAERPKGSFSTLEIQRTEQGDSAMYLCASSLGSGPGNTIYFGEGSWLTVV.

The rearrangement links TRBV2 to TRBJ2-7; D is possibly TRBD1 or TRBD2 (5 bases each). Trimming cost V 3 bases and J 1 base, with 10 bases left between them. The CDR3 is 14 amino acids. Germline V CDR1 and CDR2: SNHLY, FYNNEI. The CDR3 spells CASSEQGASYEQYF. The CDR3 DNA is TGTGCCAGCAGTGAGCAGGGAGCGTCCTACGAGCAGTACTTC.

The genes are TRBV15 and TRBJ1-4; D remains ambiguous. The CDR3 consists of 13 residues. V was trimmed by 6 bases and J by 3 bases, leaving 8 bases between them. The germline V gene encodes CDR1 LNHNV and CDR2 YYDKDF (reference sequence). The CDR3 nucleotides read TGTGCCACCAGTCAAGGTCCTAATGAAAAACTGTTTTTT. It specifies CATSQGPNEKLFF.

V gene TRBV4-2 combines with J gene TRBJ1-6, with a possible D match to TRBD1 (6 bases). The CDR3 loop spans 12 amino acids. Germline CDR1 reads LGHNA; CDR2 reads YNFKEQ. V lost 3 bases and J lost 10, with 7 bases in between. CDR3 amino acids: CASSQDSSPLHF. In nucleotides, the CDR3 is TGTGCCAGCAGCCAGGACAGCTCACCCCTCCACTTT.

As for this clone: One junction end disagrees with the germline gene, perhaps due to a read error. The rearrangement uses TRBV11-2 and TRBJ1-2, with 7 positions matching TRBD1. This CDR3 spans 12 amino acids. Looked up from germline, CDR1 is SGHAT and CDR2 is FQNNGV. CDR3 residues: CASSLSPGTAFF. The DNA for the CDR3 is TGTGCCAGCAGCTTATCCCCCGGGACAGCCTTTTTC.